This section outlines one T cell receptor beta chain sequence together with its context. This entry belongs to a study of blood T cell repertoires in COVID-19. For the study at large: Two negative PCRs, clearance, or symptom resolution had been documented for recovered Cohort 3 donors. The samples span acute and convalescent COVID-19 from the United States, Italy and Spain.

Method: immunoSEQ multiplex PCR; TCRdb's copy keeps in-frame clones and lacks some. The table records fewer than 250,000 clones, roughly 87% of them present only once. This study enrolled people aged roughly 18 to 100 from about 26 US geographic areas. What was sequenced was PBMCs or T cells enriched from blood (not recorded which). The source is a man aged 25 to 40 in a cohort exposed to, infected with or recovered from COVID-19 (not recorded which).

This CDR3 reads CAARERRESETQYF. In nucleotides, the CDR3 is TGTGCCGCAAGGGAAAGAAGGGAGTCAGAGACCCAGTACTTC. The V and J genes are TRBV27 and TRBJ2-5; TRBD2 is a possible D gene (5 bases). CDR3 length equals 14 residues. CDR1 MNHEY and CDR2 SMNVEV come from the germline V gene (reference sequence). The V end was cut by 11 bases, the J end by 4 bases, with 20 bases between.